The T cell receptor beta chain under discussion was sequenced for a study of shared clonotypes between healthy human individuals. The naive CD8 subset, CD45RO-negative cells positively selected for CCR7, excluded terminally differentiated effector memory CD45RA+ cells. The assay ran at deep level. Profiling relied on immunoSEQ multiplex PCR, and the TCRdb table lists in-frame clones only, not all of them. The sample includes 550,000 to 750,000 clones, 90% to 95% of them seen just once. The material sequenced was naive CD8+ T cells sorted from blood. The clonotype was recovered from a man younger than 40 in good health.

The DNA of the CDR3 is TGTGCCAGCAGCTTGCAATGGGCACGGGATACGCAGTATTTT. Its protein is CASSLQWARDTQYF. This rearrangement joins TRBV7-8 to TRBJ2-3; D unresolved. The V gene's germline CDR1 is SGHVS and CDR2 FQNEAQ. The CDR3 spans 14 residues. V was shortened by 3 bases and J by 6 bases, with 13 bases between the two germline ends.